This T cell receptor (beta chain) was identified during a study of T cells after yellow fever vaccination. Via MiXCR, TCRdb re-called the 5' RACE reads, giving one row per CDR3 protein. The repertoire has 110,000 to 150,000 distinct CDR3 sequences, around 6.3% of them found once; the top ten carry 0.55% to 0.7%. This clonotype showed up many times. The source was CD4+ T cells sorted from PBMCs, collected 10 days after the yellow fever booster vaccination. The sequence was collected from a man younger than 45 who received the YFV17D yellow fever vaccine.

The DNA of the CDR3 is TGTGCCAGCAGCTTAAGACCGGGACAGAGCTACAATGAGCAGTTCTTC. It is translated as CASSLRPGQSYNEQFF. This sequence joins TRBV7-3 and TRBJ2-1; 7 bases are a match to TRBD1. The trim removed 1 base at V and 3 bases at J, leaving 6 bases unmatched. Germline CDR1 and CDR2: SGHTA and FQGTGA. The CDR3 contains 16 residues. Complete variable domain (other parts from reference TRBV7-3 and TRBJ2-1): GAGVSQTPSNKVTEKGKYVELRCDPISGHTALYWYRQSLGQGPEFLIYFQGTGAADDSGLPNDRFFAVRPEGSVSTLKIQRTERGDSAVYLCASSLRPGQSYNEQFFGPGTRLTVL.